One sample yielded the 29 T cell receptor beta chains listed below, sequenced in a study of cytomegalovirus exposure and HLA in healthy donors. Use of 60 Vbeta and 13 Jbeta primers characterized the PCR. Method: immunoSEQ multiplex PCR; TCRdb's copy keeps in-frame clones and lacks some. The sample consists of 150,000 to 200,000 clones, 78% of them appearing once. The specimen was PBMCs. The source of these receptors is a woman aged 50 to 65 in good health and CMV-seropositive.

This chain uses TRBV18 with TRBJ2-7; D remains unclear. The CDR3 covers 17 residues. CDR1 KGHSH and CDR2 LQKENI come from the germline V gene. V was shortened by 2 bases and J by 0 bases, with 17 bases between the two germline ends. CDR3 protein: CASSPSLAGPLSYEQYF. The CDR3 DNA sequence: TGTGCCAGCTCACCATCACTTGCTGGTCCCCTCTCCTACGAGCAGTACTTC. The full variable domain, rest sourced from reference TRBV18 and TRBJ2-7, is NAGVMQNPRHLVRRRGQEARLRCSPMKGHSHVYWYRQLPEEGLKFMVYLQKENIIDESGMPKERFSAEFPKEGPSILRIQQVVRGDSAAYFCASSPSLAGPLSYEQYFGPGTRLTVT.

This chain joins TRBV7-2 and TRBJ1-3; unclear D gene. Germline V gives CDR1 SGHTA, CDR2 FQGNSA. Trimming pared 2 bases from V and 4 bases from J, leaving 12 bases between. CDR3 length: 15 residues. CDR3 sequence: CASSLIVSGGNTIYF. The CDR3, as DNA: TGTGCCAGCAGCTTAATAGTCAGCGGGGGAAACACCATATATTTT.

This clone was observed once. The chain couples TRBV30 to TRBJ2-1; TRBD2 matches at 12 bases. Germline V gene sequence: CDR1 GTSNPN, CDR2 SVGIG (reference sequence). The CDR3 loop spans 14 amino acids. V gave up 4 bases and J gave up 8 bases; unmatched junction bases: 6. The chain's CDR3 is CAWTDGTSGHEQFF. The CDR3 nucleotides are TGTGCCTGGACCGACGGGACTAGCGGGCATGAGCAGTTCTTC.

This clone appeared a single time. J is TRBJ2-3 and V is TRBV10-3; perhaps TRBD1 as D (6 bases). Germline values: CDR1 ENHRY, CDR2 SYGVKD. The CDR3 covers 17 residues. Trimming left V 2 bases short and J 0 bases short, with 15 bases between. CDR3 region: CAISEHDRPASTDTQYF. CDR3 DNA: TGTGCCATCAGTGAGCATGACAGGCCCGCTAGCACAGATACGCAGTATTTT.

CDR3 residues: CASSLGGQGNTEAFF. The CDR3 DNA reads TGCGCCAGCAGCTTGGGGGGACAGGGAAACACTGAAGCTTTCTTT. The rearrangement joins TRBV5-1 to TRBJ1-1; 9 positions agree with TRBD1. The J segment lost 2 bases and the V segment lost 0 bases, leaving 2 bases of the junction unmatched. The CDR3 is made up of 15 amino acids. The germline gives CDR1 SGHRS, CDR2 YFSETQ. The whole variable domain, remainder taken from reference TRBV5-1 and TRBJ1-1, is KAGVTQTPRYLIKTRGQQVTLSCSPISGHRSVSWYQQTPGQGLQFLFEYFSETQRNKGNFPGRFSGRQFSNSRSEMNVSTLELGDSALYLCASSLGGQGNTEAFFGQGTRLTVV.

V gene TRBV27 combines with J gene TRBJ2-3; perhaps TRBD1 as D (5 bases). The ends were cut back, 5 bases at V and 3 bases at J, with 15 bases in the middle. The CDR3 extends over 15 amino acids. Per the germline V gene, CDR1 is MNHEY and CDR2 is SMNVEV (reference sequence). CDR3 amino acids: CASSGKGLGTDTQYF. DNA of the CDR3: TGTGCCAGCAGTGGTAAGGGGCTAGGGACAGATACGCAGTATTTT.

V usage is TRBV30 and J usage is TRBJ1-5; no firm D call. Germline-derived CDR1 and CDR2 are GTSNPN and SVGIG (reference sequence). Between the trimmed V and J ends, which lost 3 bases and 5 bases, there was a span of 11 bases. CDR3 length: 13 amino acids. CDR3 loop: CAWSQGRDQPQHF. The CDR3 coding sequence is TGTGCCTGGAGCCAAGGGAGGGATCAGCCCCAGCATTTT.

The CDR3 here is CAWLPLRGGPGELFF. Written as DNA, the CDR3 is TGTGCCTGGCTCCCCTTGAGAGGGGGTCCCGGGGAGCTGTTTTTT. The V gene is TRBV30, the J gene TRBJ2-2; tentative D call: TRBD1 (6 bases). CDR3 size: 15 residues. V lost 5 bases, J lost 6 bases, and 19 bases lay in between. Germline loops: CDR1 GTSNPN, CDR2 SVGIG (reference sequence).

The CDR3 DNA is TGTGCCAGCAGTGTCTCCAGGGTTGAAAAACTGTTTTTT. Translated, it gives CASSVSRVEKLFF. V is TRBV27 and J is TRBJ1-4; possibly TRBD1 for D (5 bases). The CDR3 consists of 13 residues. Trimming shortened V by 5 bases and J by 7 bases, and 11 bases separated the two germline ends. Germline loops: CDR1 MNHEY, CDR2 SMNVEV (reference sequence).

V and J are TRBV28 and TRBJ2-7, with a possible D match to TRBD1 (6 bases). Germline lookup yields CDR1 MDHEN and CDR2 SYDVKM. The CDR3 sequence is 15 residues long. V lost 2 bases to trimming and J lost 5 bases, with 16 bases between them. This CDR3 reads CASSLVPRRTDEQYF. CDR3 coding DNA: TGTGCCAGCAGTTTAGTTCCACGGCGGACAGACGAGCAGTACTTC. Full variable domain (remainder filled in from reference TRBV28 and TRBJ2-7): DVKVTQSSRYLVKRTGEKVFLECVQDMDHENMFWYRQDPGLGLRLIYFSYDVKMKEKGDIPEGYSVSREKKERFSLILESASTNQTSMYLCASSLVPRRTDEQYFGPGTRLTVT.

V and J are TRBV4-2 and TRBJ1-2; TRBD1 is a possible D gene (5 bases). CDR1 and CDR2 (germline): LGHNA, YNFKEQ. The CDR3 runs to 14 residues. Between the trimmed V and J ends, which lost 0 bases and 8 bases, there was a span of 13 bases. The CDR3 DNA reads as TGTGCCAGCAGCCAAGATTCAGGGCCAGGGGGCTACACCTTC. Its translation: CASSQDSGPGGYTF.

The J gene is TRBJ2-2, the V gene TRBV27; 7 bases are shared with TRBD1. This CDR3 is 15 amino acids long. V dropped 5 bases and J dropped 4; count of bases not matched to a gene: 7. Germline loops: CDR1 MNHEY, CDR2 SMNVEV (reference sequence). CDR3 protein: CASSRDRVGTGELFF. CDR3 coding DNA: TGTGCCAGCAGTCGCGACAGGGTAGGCACCGGGGAGCTGTTTTTT.

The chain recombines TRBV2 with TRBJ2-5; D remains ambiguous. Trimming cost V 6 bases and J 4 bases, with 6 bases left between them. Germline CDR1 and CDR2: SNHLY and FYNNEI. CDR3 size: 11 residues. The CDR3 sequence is CASRVGETQYF. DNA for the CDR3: TGTGCCAGCAGAGTCGGAGAGACCCAGTACTTC.

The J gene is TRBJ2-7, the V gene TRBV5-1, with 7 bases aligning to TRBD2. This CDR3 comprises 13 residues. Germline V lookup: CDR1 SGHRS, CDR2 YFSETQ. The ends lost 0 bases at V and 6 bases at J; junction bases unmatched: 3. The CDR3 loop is CASSLAGGTEQYF. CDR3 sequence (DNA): TGCGCCAGCAGCTTGGCCGGGGGGACCGAGCAGTACTTC.

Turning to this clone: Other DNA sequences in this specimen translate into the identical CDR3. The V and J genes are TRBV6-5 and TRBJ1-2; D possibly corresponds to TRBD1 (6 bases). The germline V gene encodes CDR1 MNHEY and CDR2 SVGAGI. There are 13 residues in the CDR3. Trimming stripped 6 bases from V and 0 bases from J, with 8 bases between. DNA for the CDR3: TGTGCCAGCAGGGACAGTGCTAACTATGGCTACACCTTC. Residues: CASRDSANYGYTF.

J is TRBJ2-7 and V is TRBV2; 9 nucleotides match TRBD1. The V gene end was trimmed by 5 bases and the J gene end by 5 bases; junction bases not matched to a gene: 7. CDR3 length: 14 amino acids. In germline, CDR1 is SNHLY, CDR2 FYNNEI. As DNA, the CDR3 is TGTGCCAGCAGTTTACAGGGGGCGCTACACGAGCAGTACTTC. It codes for CASSLQGALHEQYF.

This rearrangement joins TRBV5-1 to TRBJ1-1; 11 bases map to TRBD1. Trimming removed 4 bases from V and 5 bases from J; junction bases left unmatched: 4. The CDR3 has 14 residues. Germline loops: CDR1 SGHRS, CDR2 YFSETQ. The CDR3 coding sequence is TGCGCCAGCAGCCAGGGACAGGGGGGTACTGAAGCTTTCTTT. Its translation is CASSQGQGGTEAFF.

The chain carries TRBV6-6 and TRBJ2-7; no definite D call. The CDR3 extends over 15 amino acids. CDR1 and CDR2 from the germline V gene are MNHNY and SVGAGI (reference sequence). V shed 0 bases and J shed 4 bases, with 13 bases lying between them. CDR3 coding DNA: TGTGCCAGCAGTTACTCGCGGCCGGAGCTTTACGAGCAGTACTTC. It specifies CASSYSRPELYEQYF.

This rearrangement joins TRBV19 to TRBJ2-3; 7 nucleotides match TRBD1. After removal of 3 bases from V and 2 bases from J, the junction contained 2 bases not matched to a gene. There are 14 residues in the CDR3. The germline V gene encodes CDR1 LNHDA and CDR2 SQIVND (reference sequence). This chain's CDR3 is CASSIGTDTDTQYF. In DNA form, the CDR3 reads TGTGCCAGTAGTATCGGGACAGACACAGATACGCAGTATTTT. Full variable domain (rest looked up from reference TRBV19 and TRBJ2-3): DGGITQSPKYLFRKEGQNVTLSCEQNLNHDAMYWYRQDPGQGLRLIYYSQIVNDFQKGDIAEGYSVSREKKESFPLTVTSAQKNPTAFYLCASSIGTDTDTQYFGPGTRLTVL.

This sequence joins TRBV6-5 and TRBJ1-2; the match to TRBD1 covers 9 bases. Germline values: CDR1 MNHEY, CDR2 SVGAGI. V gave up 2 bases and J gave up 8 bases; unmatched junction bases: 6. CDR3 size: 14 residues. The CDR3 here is CASSYQGQGSGYTF. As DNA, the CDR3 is TGTGCCAGCAGTTACCAGGGACAGGGAAGCGGCTACACCTTC.

DNA of the CDR3: TGTGCCACCAGTGGGCAGGGGGCTGAAGCTTTCTTT. Protein: CATSGQGAEAFF. The genes are TRBV15 and TRBJ1-1, with TRBD1 matching over 7 bases. Per the germline V gene, CDR1 is LNHNV and CDR2 is YYDKDF (reference sequence). The CDR3 consists of 12 residues. V gave up 6 bases and J gave up 6 bases; unmatched junction bases: 4.

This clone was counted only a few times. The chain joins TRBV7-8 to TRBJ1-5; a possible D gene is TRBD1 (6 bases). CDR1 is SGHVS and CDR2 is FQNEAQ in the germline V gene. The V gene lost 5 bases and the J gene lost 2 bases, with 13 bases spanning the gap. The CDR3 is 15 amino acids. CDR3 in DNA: TGTGCCAGCAGCACCACCCCAGGGGGCAATCAGCCCCAGCATTTT. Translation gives CASSTTPGGNQPQHF.

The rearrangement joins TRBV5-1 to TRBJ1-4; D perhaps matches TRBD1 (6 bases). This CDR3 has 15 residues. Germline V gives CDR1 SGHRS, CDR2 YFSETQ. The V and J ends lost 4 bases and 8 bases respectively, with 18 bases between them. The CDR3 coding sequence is TGCGCCAGCAGCCTAACGGGGACAAATGAGGAAAAACTGTTTTTT. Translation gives CASSLTGTNEEKLFF.

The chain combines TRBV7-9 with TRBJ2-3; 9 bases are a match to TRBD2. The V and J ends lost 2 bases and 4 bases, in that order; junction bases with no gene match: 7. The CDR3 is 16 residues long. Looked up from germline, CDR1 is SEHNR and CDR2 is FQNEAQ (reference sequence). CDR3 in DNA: TGTGCCAGCAGCTTACCAGCGGGAGGAGGGGCAGATACGCAGTATTTT. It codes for CASSLPAGGGADTQYF.

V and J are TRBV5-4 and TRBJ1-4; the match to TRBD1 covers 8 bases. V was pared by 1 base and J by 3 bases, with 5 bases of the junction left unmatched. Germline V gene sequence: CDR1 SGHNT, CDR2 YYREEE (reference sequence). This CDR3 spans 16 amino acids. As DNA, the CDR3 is TGTGCCAGCAGCTTGAGACAGGGGAACTCTAATGAAAAACTGTTTTTT. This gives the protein CASSLRQGNSNEKLFF.

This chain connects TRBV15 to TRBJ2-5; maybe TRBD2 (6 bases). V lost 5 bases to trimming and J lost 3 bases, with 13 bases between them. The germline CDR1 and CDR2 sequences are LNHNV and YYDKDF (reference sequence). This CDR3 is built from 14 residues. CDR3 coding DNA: TGTGCCACCAGCGGGGGAGGTAATAAAGAGACCCAGTACTTC. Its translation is CATSGGGNKETQYF.

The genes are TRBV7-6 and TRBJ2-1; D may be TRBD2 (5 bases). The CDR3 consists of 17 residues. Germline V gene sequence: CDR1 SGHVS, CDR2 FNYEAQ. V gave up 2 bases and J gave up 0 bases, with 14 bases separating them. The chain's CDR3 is CASSLSPLAGSYNEQFF. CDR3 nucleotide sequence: TGTGCCAGCAGCTTATCCCCCCTAGCAGGCTCCTACAATGAGCAGTTCTTC.

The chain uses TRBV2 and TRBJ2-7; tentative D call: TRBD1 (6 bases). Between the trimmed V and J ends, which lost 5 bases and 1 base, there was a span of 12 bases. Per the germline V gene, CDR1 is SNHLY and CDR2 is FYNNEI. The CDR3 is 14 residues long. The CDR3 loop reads CASSPDRSSYEQYF. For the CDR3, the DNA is TGTGCCAGCAGTCCTGACAGGAGTTCCTACGAGCAGTACTTC.

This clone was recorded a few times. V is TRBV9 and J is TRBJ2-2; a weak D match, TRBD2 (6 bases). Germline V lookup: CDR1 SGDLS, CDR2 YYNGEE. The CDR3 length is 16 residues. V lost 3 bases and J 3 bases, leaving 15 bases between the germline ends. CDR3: CASSGRASAYTGELFF. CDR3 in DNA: TGTGCCAGCAGCGGGAGGGCTAGCGCGTACACCGGGGAGCTGTTTTTT.